One and the same sample provided the 20 T cell receptor beta chains below, sequenced in a study of CD8 T cells in ankylosing spondylitis (dated by TCRdb to the late 2010s). Receptors were amplified or captured by 5' RACE. TCRdb shows the sequencer as Illumina HiSeq 2500. TCRdb reanalyzed the raw reads on its own, using fastp at Q25 for trimming and MiXCR for clone calling, and kept in-frame beta chains. Entries are consolidated by CDR3 protein sequence, retaining the most common genes and DNA. The table for this sample lists tens of thousands of distinct CDR3 sequences; more than 5.5% of them were counted only once. 5% of the sample is in the top ten clones. Material for sequencing was synovial fluid, either unsorted or a sorted T cell fraction (not recorded which). These receptors all come from a male donor with ankylosing spondylitis.

This clonotype occurred many times. The chain couples TRBV7-2 to TRBJ2-7; D is tentatively TRBD1 or TRBD2 (5 bases each). The CDR3 is 14 amino acids. Germline assignment: CDR1 SGHTA and CDR2 FQGNSA. V was shortened by 4 bases and J by 4 bases, with 14 bases between the two germline ends. Here the CDR3 DNA reads TGTGCCAGCAGCTCCCGGGACGGAGCGTACGAGCAGTACTTC. Translating it yields CASSSRDGAYEQYF.

CDR3 region: CASSPTGRTSYTDTQYF. The DNA of the CDR3 is TGTGCCAGCAGCCCCACAGGGAGAACTTCTTACACAGATACGCAGTATTTT. V usage is TRBV7-9 and J usage is TRBJ2-3; possibly TRBD1 for D (6 bases). The CDR3 consists of 17 residues. Trimming removed 5 bases from V and 2 bases from J, with 20 bases in between. The V gene's germline CDR1 is SEHNR and CDR2 FQNEAQ (reference sequence).

This clonotype has at least ten counts. The chain has TRBV7-3 and TRBJ2-2, with 9 bases matching TRBD2. The CDR3 is 16 residues long. After removal of 5 bases from V and 3 bases from J, the junction contained 7 bases not matched to a gene. The germline V gene has CDR1 SGHTA and CDR2 FQGTGA. The CDR3 DNA follows: TGTGCCAGCAGCCCCGTGGTAGCGGGGGACACCGGGGAGCTGTTTTTT. Encoded protein: CASSPVVAGDTGELFF.

This clonotype was seen at least ten times. The chain couples TRBV6-1 to TRBJ2-7, with D perhaps TRBD2 (6 bases). The CDR3 spans 14 residues. Trimming took 6 bases from V and 0 from J, leaving 12 bases between them. Germline V CDR1 and CDR2: MNHNS, SASEGT. The CDR3 nucleotides are TGTGCCAGCAGCCGGGACTCTATCTCCTACGAGCAGTACTTC. This encodes CASSRDSISYEQYF.

This clonotype was observed a handful of times. The chain uses TRBV29-1 and TRBJ1-5; no firm D call. The CDR3 consists of 13 residues. Deletions cut 2 bases from V and 0 bases from J, with 5 bases between. Germline loops: CDR1 SQVTM, CDR2 ANQGSEA. CDR3 region: CSVELSSNQPQHF. CDR3 DNA sequence: TGCAGCGTTGAACTCAGTAGCAATCAGCCCCAGCATTTT.

This clonotype occurred once. The rearrangement links TRBV7-3 to TRBJ2-3; D is perhaps TRBD2 (6 bases). CDR3 length equals 16 residues. Germline V gene data show CDR1 as SGHTA and CDR2 as FQGTGA. The V end was cut by 4 bases, the J end by 1 base, with 15 bases between. CDR3 loop: CASSSIYGGGTDTQYF. For the CDR3, the DNA is TGTGCCAGCAGCTCCATCTACGGAGGGGGCACAGATACGCAGTATTTT.

There are many counts of this clonotype. V is TRBV6-5 and J is TRBJ1-2, with a weak D call TRBD1 (5 bases). Trimming left V 2 bases short and J 8 bases short, with 15 bases between. This CDR3 has 14 residues. Germline values: CDR1 MNHEY, CDR2 SVGAGI. Written as DNA, the CDR3 is TGTGCCAGCAGTTACAAGGGGCCTAGGAACGGCTACACCTTC. It yields the protein CASSYKGPRNGYTF.

Only a few counts were recorded for this clonotype. The chain carries TRBV12-3 or TRBV12-4 and TRBJ2-7, with D possibly TRBD2 on 6 matching bases. The CDR3 is made up of 15 amino acids. Trimming removed 3 bases at V and 7 bases at J, with 19 bases between. CDR3 nucleotides: TGTGCCAGCAGTTTCTCCGGAGGGACCCTTAGGGAGCAGTACTTC. This sequence encodes CASSFSGGTLREQYF.

At least ten counts were recorded for this clonotype. CDR3 nucleotide sequence: TGCGCCAGCAAGCTAGGGACAGGGTACACTGAAGCTTTCTTT. Protein sequence: CASKLGTGYTEAFF. The chain employs TRBV5-1 and TRBJ1-1; 9 nucleotides agree with TRBD1. Germline CDR1 is SGHRS and CDR2 is YFSETQ. The CDR3 covers 14 residues. With 6 bases clipped from V and 3 bases from J, the junction kept 6 bases outside the gene matches. Together with reference TRBV5-1 and TRBJ1-1, the CDR3 gives the full variable domain: KAGVTQTPRYLIKTRGQQVTLSCSPISGHRSVSWYQQTPGQGLQFLFEYFSETQRNKGNFPGRFSGRQFSNSRSEMNVSTLELGDSALYLCASKLGTGYTEAFFGQGTRLTVV.

The chain links TRBV7-8 to TRBJ1-6; D not certain. CDR3 size: 12 residues. V was trimmed by 1 base and J by 7 bases, leaving 2 bases between them. Germline values: CDR1 SGHVS, CDR2 FQNEAQ. The CDR3 reads CASSLGNSPLHF. The CDR3 coding sequence is TGTGCCAGCAGCTTAGGGAATTCACCCCTCCACTTT.

The V and J genes are TRBV7-2 and TRBJ2-3; D gene uncertain. V lost 5 bases, J lost 11 bases, and 17 bases lay in between. This CDR3 is built from 13 residues. Germline V gene data show CDR1 as SGHTA and CDR2 as FQGNSA. CDR3 amino acids: CASSPSGLWGQYF. The CDR3 region has the DNA TGTGCCAGCAGCCCCAGTGGTCTTTGGGGGCAGTATTTT.

The chain has TRBV19 and TRBJ2-7; 8 nucleotides agree with TRBD2. This CDR3 comprises 15 residues. The trim removed 6 bases at V and 3 bases at J, leaving 10 bases unmatched. Germline V gene sequence: CDR1 LNHDA, CDR2 SQIVND (reference sequence). The CDR3 sequence is CASSIKREKGYEQYF. The CDR3 nucleotides read TGTGCCAGTAGCATCAAGCGGGAGAAGGGCTACGAGCAGTACTTC. The entire variable domain, with the rest obtained from reference TRBV19 and TRBJ2-7, is as follows: DGGITQSPKYLFRKEGQNVTLSCEQNLNHDAMYWYRQDPGQGLRLIYYSQIVNDFQKGDIAEGYSVSREKKESFPLTVTSAQKNPTAFYLCASSIKREKGYEQYFGPGTRLTVT.

This clonotype was counted only a few times. The V gene is TRBV11-2, the J gene TRBJ2-7; no definite D call. Germline V gene data show CDR1 as SGHAT and CDR2 as FQNNGV. The CDR3 totals 14 residues. V was clipped by 7 bases and J by 2 bases, with 15 bases between them. CDR3 bases: TGTGCCAGCACCTACCTGGACGCTCCCTACGAGCAGTACTTC. Its translation is CASTYLDAPYEQYF.

This CDR3 reads CASRPTATGTTSYTF. DNA of the CDR3: TGTGCCAGCAGACCTACTGCGACAGGGACTACTTCCTACACCTTC. The genes are TRBV6-1 and TRBJ1-2; 7 bases align to TRBD1. V trimming: 6 bases; J trimming: 10 bases; junction bases outside the gene matches: 17. Looked up from germline, CDR1 is MNHNS and CDR2 is SASEGT. The CDR3 is 15 amino acids.

In its sample, this clonotype was seen a few times. This sequence joins TRBV3-1 and TRBJ1-1, with 8 bases fitting TRBD1. V shed 5 bases and J 5 bases; nucleotides not matched to a gene: 7. CDR1 and CDR2 (germline): LGHDT, YNNKEL (reference sequence). CDR3 length: 14 residues. CDR3 DNA sequence: TGTGCCAGCAGCTGGACAGGGAGTGAAACTGAAGCTTTCTTT. Translation gives CASSWTGSETEAFF.

This clonotype was found a few times. This chain connects TRBV3-1 to TRBJ1-5; the D is unclear. Per germline, CDR1 LGHDT and CDR2 YNNKEL (reference sequence). Trimming took 3 bases from V and 7 from J, leaving 13 bases between them. This CDR3 is 14 amino acids long. The CDR3 here is CASSQGLSDQPQHF. Here the CDR3 DNA reads TGTGCCAGCAGCCAGGGCTTGTCCGACCAGCCCCAGCATTTT.

This clonotype was observed a handful of times. The gene calls are TRBV27 and TRBJ1-4, with D tentatively TRBD1 (5 bases). V lost 0 bases, J lost 8 bases, and 10 bases lay in between. Germline CDR1 is MNHEY and CDR2 is SMNVEV (reference sequence). The CDR3 runs to 14 residues. The CDR3 sequence is CASSLSGEGEKLFF. CDR3 nucleotides: TGTGCCAGCAGTTTATCGGGGGAGGGGGAAAAACTGTTTTTT.

This clonotype was observed many times. V usage is TRBV28 and J usage is TRBJ2-3; the D gene is possibly TRBD2 (5 bases). The germline CDR1 and CDR2 sequences are MDHEN and SYDVKM. V lost 5 bases, J lost 0 bases, and 12 bases lay in between. The CDR3 has 15 amino acids. The DNA of the CDR3 is TGTGCCAGCAGTCGGAGCGGAACTAGCACAGATACGCAGTATTTT. Translating it yields CASSRSGTSTDTQYF.

This clonotype has at least ten counts. The V and J genes are TRBV12-3 or TRBV12-4 and TRBJ2-1; 14 bases map to TRBD2. The CDR3 is made up of 17 amino acids. The V gene end was trimmed by 5 bases and the J gene end by 8 bases; junction bases not matched to a gene: 11. The chain's CDR3 is CASSDHPGTSGRHEQFF. CDR3 coding DNA: TGTGCCAGCAGTGACCATCCCGGGACTAGCGGGAGACATGAGCAGTTCTTC.

The table lists this clonotype with many counts. The chain uses TRBV24-1 and TRBJ1-5, with 7 bases identical to TRBD1. This CDR3 is 14 amino acids long. Losses at the gene ends were 12 bases for V and 2 bases for J; bases not matched to a gene: 9. The germline V gene encodes CDR1 KGHDR and CDR2 SFDVKD. CDR3 protein: CAHYRDRGNQPQHF. The CDR3 DNA is TGTGCCCACTACCGGGACAGAGGCAATCAGCCCCAGCATTTT.